Reported below is one T cell receptor beta chain. This clone's antigen is unknown. Per-base qualities were not stored, and no clone one base away is much larger. This same CDR3 is encoded by further DNA sequences in the sample. The data were taken from a study of shared clonotypes between healthy human individuals (dated by TCRdb to 2019 to 2021). Notes on the research overall: A couple of women and a few men aged 18 to 49 years were included in the cohort. For each donor, CD4 naive and CD4 memory were each run on three plates, CD8 naive on two plates, and CD8 memory on one plate. Blood TCR repertoires of about 5 healthy adults were deeply sequenced to estimate repertoire size and the extent of clonotype sharing between individuals. Different laboratories and diverse techniques were used to prepare libraries and sequence TCR repertoires, to increase sequencing depth and limit assay-specific biases. Each donor's leukapheresis produced roughly between about 0.8 and 8.9 billion PBMCs.

Using the deep immunoSEQ assay, TCR CDR3 regions were amplified from genomic DNA by multiplex PCR. Extracted genomic DNA from each cell subset was spread evenly across all wells of several immunoSEQ 96-well plates, with each plate serving as a replicate. For sorted subsets, 200 to 250 ng of genomic DNA, equivalent to roughly 33,000 T cell genomes, went into each replicate PCR. Purified libraries were measured with a Qubit 3.0 fluorometer, size-checked on a Bioanalyzer 2100, and measured again with the KAPA Library Quantification kit. Every immunoSEQ 96-well plate was sequenced on a separate single-read 150-cycle Illumina NextSeq 550 flow cell. Turning to the authors' computational methods: Because the immunoSEQ output included only junctional sequences and no quality scores, the filtering could not be the same as the filtering used for full-length reads. Sequences were annotated with PyIR, a Python wrapper for IgBLAST v1.9, and V/J genes and CDR3 were assigned using IMGT germline references. Reads with weak V/J assignments (E-value above 1e-6), missing CDR3, stop codons, out-of-frame junctions, or ambiguous translated residues were removed. V3J clonotypes were defined as sequences sharing the same inferred V gene, J gene, and CDR3 amino acid sequence. Percentage overlap between repertoires was calculated by dividing the number of shared unique clonotypes by the size of the smaller repertoire. Three approaches were used to assess repertoire richness: RTK rarefaction, the Chao1 estimator, and Recon v2.1 estimates of unobserved clonotypes. Generation probabilities were computed with OLGA for all TCRbeta clonotypes obtained by the gDNA method from several donors. TCRdb took over this immuneACCESS table, retaining in-frame rearrangements with V and J assigned. Such tables are incomplete; in checked studies, under half of the missing clones stem from an unresolved V gene, and the remainder is unexplained. That table supplies the V and J calls and clone size; D and trimming were determined from the DNA. A total of some 2,400,000 clones appear in this sample, 95% of them only once. The top ten clones comprise around 0.13% of the sample.

There are 15 amino acids in the CDR3, from cysteine to phenylalanine inclusive. Only the CDR3 portion is preserved as DNA: 45 bases, with reading frame beginning at the first base. The V and J ends are trimmed by 1 base and 0 bases, leaving 8 bases between them. The germline V gene encodes CDR1 SGHTA and CDR2 FQGNSA. Study-wide findings and limitations: Larger estimated clonotype richness was generally found for naive subsets than for memory subsets. Only blood was sampled, and tissue TCR repertoires likely differ from those in blood. Because the study included only a small number of donors, the genetic and exposure-history diversity represented was limited. Across four donors, roughly 5.1% of naive CD4, 3.5% of naive CD8, 2.3% of memory CD4, and 0.3% to 0.45% of memory CD8 clonotypes were shared. Pairwise subsampling led to the expectation that sequencing depth would affect the degree of clonotype sharing among donors. Incomplete sequencing was indicated by rarefaction of sorted-subset datasets, despite the large sequencing depth. Clonotypes shared by all four sorted-subset donors showed higher generation probabilities than non-shared clonotypes.

Donors were healthy HIV-negative adults with no recently reported acute infections or vaccinations. All donors were Caucasian adults living in Nashville, Tennessee, USA. CD4+ T cells were enriched by magnetic negative selection, after which naive cells were positively selected on CD45RA and the negative fraction was taken as the memory subset. Blood was collected by leukapheresis, and PBMCs were isolated by Ficoll-Histopaque density gradient centrifugation and then cryopreserved in liquid nitrogen vapor phase. Analytical flow cytometry was used to check the purity and quantity of each magnetically sorted T cell population. Each sorted fraction had its genomic DNA isolated and then quantified by UV absorbance on a Nanodrop 2000c.

The receptor's source is a man in his late teens or twenties in good health. Specimen: naive CD4+ T cells sorted from blood. Sample cell subset or site, as interpreted from the label and publication: CD45RA+ positively selected. The chain is encoded by TRBV7-2 joined to TRBJ2-3; a tentative D match to TRBD2 spans 6 bases. The CDR3 region: CASSLGGVSTDTQYF. In nucleotides, the sequence is TGTGCCAGCAGCTTAGGCGGGGTTAGCACAGATACGCAGTATTTT.